The present TCR beta chain was sequenced within a study of tissue T cells after allogeneic stem cell transplantation (dated by TCRdb to between 2021 and 2022). About the investigation overall: Every GVHD patient got a graft from a donor, with four grafts unmodified and three CD34-selected to deplete T cells. When multiple samples of a tissue existed, pathologist review of H&E sections prioritized samples with histologically apparent lymphocytes for sequencing. TCR beta repertoires were profiled across many tissues obtained from research autopsies of patients with and without GVHD, as well as in mouse models of GVHD. The human arm was a prospective observational study without blinding or randomization.

Study-wide conclusions, independent of this receptor: Within patients, how anatomically similar tissues were was a major factor shaping TCR repertoire composition, regardless of disease or transplant status. Few T cell clones were found to be shared across patients, but shared repertoire signatures across patients were revealed in a tissue-specific fashion by motif-based clustering. Blood and spleen T cells captured only a limited portion of the TCR repertoire detected in tissues, in both patients and mice. The study did not establish which tissue TCRs were alloreactive or antigen-specific, and some clones may have been host cells that persisted. Sampling depth was acknowledged as a limitation, and the patient cohort was both small and clinically heterogeneous.

The germline V gene gives CDR1 as LGHNA and CDR2 as YNFKEQ. The V end gives up 3 bases and the J end 5 bases, leaving 7 bases in the junction not matched to a gene. Reading from cysteine to phenylalanine, the CDR3 counts 15 amino acids. The DNA shown is the 45-base CDR3, in frame from base 1. The library was obtained by the immunoSEQ multiplex PCR assay. Adaptive Biotechnologies performed TCRbeta CDR3 sequencing at survey depth and reported CDR3 sequences, V/J genes, productive frequency, and template counts. TCR beta CDR3 regions were amplified from genomic DNA rather than RNA. In the paper's pipeline: Pairwise repertoire overlap between tissues was quantified with Jensen-Shannon divergence, where 1 means complete divergence and 0 identical. Tissues were clustered by single-linkage agglomerative hierarchical clustering of pairwise JSD values, and the clustering results were displayed as dendrograms. GLIPH2 was run on all patient samples with simulation_depth 1000, kmer_min_depth 3 and cdr3_length_cutoff 8, and groups with more than two unique CDR3s were retained. A standardized tissue-overlap score was calculated by extrapolating Jaccard GLIPH-group overlap across patients to a standard repertoire size of 1000 clones. Linear mixed-effect models, with tissue included as a fixed effect and individual included as a random effect, were used to assess associations of diversity with clinical or experimental variables. TCRdb mirrors the immuneACCESS table, restricted to in-frame sequences. Some clones are absent from its copies; in checked studies, under half trace to an unresolved V gene, and the reason for the others is unknown. That table furnishes V, J and clone size, whereas the DNA furnished D and trimming. The sample includes approximately 480 clones, with approximately 46% observed a single time. Roughly 75% of the sample lies in the top ten.

As regards this clone: No cognate antigen has been identified for it. The input lacks base qualities; no much larger clone sits a single base away.

The time point tag for this specimen amounts to: human tissue collected at research (rapid) autopsy. Seven adult allo-HCT recipients with steroid-refractory GVHD were prospectively enrolled in a research-autopsy study over an approximately 3-year period. All GVHD patients had gastrointestinal GVHD and received several lines of GVHD-directed therapy; a few also had skin involvement. Autopsy tissues, which were obtained after a median post-mortem interval of around 9.9 hours, included GI sites from esophagus to rectum, liver, skin and lymphoid organs including spleen. Each autopsy specimen was bisected, with one portion flash-frozen in liquid nitrogen and the remainder formalin-fixed, and the outer muscle layers of GI specimens were removed. To extract genomic DNA from frozen tissues, either the Mag-Bind Blood & Tissue DNA HDQ 96 Kit on a Chemagic 360 or the DNeasy Blood & Tissue Kit was used. Because of concern about red blood cell contamination, the extracted DNA went through further purification with the Genomic DNA Clean & Concentrator-25 kit.

Here the sequenced sample was skin, taken at autopsy. This receptor was obtained from a female patient aged 40 to 69 with steroid-refractory graft-versus-host disease after an allogeneic stem cell transplant. Following a transplant, some T lymphocytes may have been derived from the graft donor. The chain is assembled from TRBV4-2 and TRBJ1-5; 7 bases in between match TRBD1. The DNA is TGTGCCAGCAGCCAGGGCGACAGGGACTATCAGCCCCAGCATTTT. The resulting protein is CASSQGDRDYQPQHF.